The T cell receptor (beta chain) under discussion was sequenced for a study of OX40 agonist ivuxolimab in advanced cancers. The germline CDR1 and CDR2 sequences are SGHTA and FQGTGA. V lost 1 base, J lost 8 bases, and 9 bases stayed unmatched. The CDR3 covers 16 residues. Clones were sequenced by immunoSEQ multiplex PCR, and TCRdb holds only the in-frame ones, with some missing. Of tens of thousands of clones listed, approximately 78% were seen once; the top ten hold around 2%. Points on this clone: The antigen is not known.

General observations from the study: Clonal expansion in partial responders at 0.1-3.0 mg/kg ranked among the lowest.

The genes are TRBV7-3 and TRBJ2-1; TRBD2 matches 9 bases. This clonotype was sampled from an adult with an advanced solid tumor such as melanoma, head and neck, liver or kidney cancer. The sample consisted of CD4+ or CD8+ T cells sorted from blood, taken in a trial of the OX40 agonist ivuxolimab. CDR3 residues: CASSLNVAGVIDEQFF. CDR3 DNA sequence: TGTGCCAGCAGCTTAAATGTAGCGGGAGTAATCGATGAGCAGTTCTTC.